These T cell receptor beta chains were read from a single sample in a study of CD8 T cells in ankylosing spondylitis. Using its own MiXCR run on the 5' RACE reads, TCRdb lists one record per CDR3 protein. The top ten hold under 20% of the sample, which has around 770,000 distinct CDR3 sequences, 19% seen once. Sequencing used blood, either unsorted or a sorted T cell fraction (not recorded which). Receptors originate from a male donor with ankylosing spondylitis. CDR3s leave out the opening cysteine and the closing phenylalanine or tryptophan.

11 TRBJ1-1 TRBV12-3/TRBV12-4 ASSLGDITEAF
13 TRBJ1-2 TRBV13 ASSLPTDLGYGYT
12 TRBJ1-2 TRBV3-1 ASSQVTGAAGYT
13 TRBJ1-6 TRBV3-1 ASSQVIMQGSPLH
19 TRBJ2-3 TRBV5-1 ASSIGLAGTIPIPHTDTQY
13 TRBJ2-2 TRBV12-3/TRBV12-4 ASTPSGGGTGELF
12 TRBJ1-5 TRBV27 ASKDRGDNQPQH
12 TRBJ1-1 TRBV7-2 ASSLGFVNTEAF
12 TRBJ1-6 TRBV9 ASSEDRRNSPLH
14 TRBJ2-3 TRBV6-5 ASSYSPGQGPDTQY
13 TRBJ2-7 TRBV27 ASSLYPGPSYEQY
12 TRBJ2-3 TRBV24-1 ATSEARGTDTQY
11 TRBJ1-1 TRBV4-3 ASSQGRTTEAF
14 TRBJ2-1 TRBV6-5 ASSSPGTGEINEQF
13 TRBJ2-7 TRBV18 ASSPASSGRAEQY
12 TRBJ2-3 TRBV2 ASNPTSGTDTQY
15 TRBJ1-1 TRBV11-2 ASSLDQLTGGNTEAF
11 TRBJ2-7 TRBV6-6 ASSYDKGNEQY
13 TRBJ2-1 TRBV2 ASSPDGGTYNEQF
12 TRBJ1-4 TRBV7-9 ASIPDWGGEKLF
13 TRBJ2-7 TRBV12-3/TRBV12-4 ASSRGTPRPVEQY
12 TRBJ1-1 TRBV20-1 SAPRTDMNTEAF
15 TRBJ2-1 TRBV5-1 ASSLMVSRPLYNEQF
13 TRBJ2-1 TRBV5-1 ASSWNSGGYNEQF
11 TRBJ1-1 TRBV29-1 SVVGGRNTEAF
15 TRBJ1-4 TRBV5-1 ASSIGQGKVTNEKLF
16 TRBJ2-6 TRBV11-2 ASSLTSFLYSGANVLT